The 23 T cell receptor beta chains below come from one sample, sequenced in a study of T-cell reconstitution after alpha-beta-depleted transplantation in children. During its preparation, the TCRbeta library received unique molecular identifiers. TCRdb re-called the PCR reads with MiXCR, one entry per CDR3 protein. The sample shows some 520,000 distinct CDR3 sequences, 30% to 35% of them seen only once. The input for sequencing was PBMCs from the stem cell graft donor, taken from the stem cell graft. The receptor set was obtained from a human donor who donated a stem cell graft to a child with aplastic anemia.

The chain is built from TRBV15 and TRBJ2-3, with D hard to call. The CDR3 is 14 residues long. Germline CDR1 and CDR2: LNHNV and YYDKDF (reference sequence). Between the trimmed V and J ends, which lost 6 bases and 0 bases, there was a span of 10 bases. Written as DNA, the CDR3 is TGTGCCACCAGGATTTCCTCTAGCACAGATACGCAGTATTTT. It codes for CATRISSSTDTQYF. Supplemented by reference TRBV15 and TRBJ2-3, the full variable domain reads DAMVIQNPRYQVTQFGKPVTLSCSQTLNHNVMYWYQQKSSQAPKLLFHYYDKDFNNEADTPDNFQSRRPNTSFCFLDIRSPGLGDTAMYLCATRISSSTDTQYFGPGTRLTVL.

This clonotype was counted between two and nine times. V gene TRBV6-5 combines with J gene TRBJ2-2, with D maybe TRBD2 (7 bases). Germline values: CDR1 MNHEY, CDR2 SVGAGI. The CDR3 is made up of 15 amino acids. V dropped 2 bases and J dropped 1 base, with 8 bases sitting between them. The CDR3 sequence: CASSYRGGNTGELFF. The CDR3, as DNA: TGTGCCAGCAGTTACAGGGGGGGGAACACCGGGGAGCTGTTTTTT.

A few counts support this clonotype. The chain carries TRBV24-1 and TRBJ2-5; D is uncertain. The V gene lost 9 bases and the J gene lost 2 bases, with 12 bases spanning the gap. The CDR3 totals 13 residues. Germline CDR1 is KGHDR and CDR2 is SFDVKD. The CDR3 reads CATGRPGQETQYF. The CDR3 nucleotides are TGTGCCACCGGTCGCCCTGGACAAGAGACCCAGTACTTC.

The rearrangement links TRBV29-1 to TRBJ2-1; 9 bases line up with TRBD2. This CDR3 contains 14 residues. The J segment lost 0 bases and the V segment lost 5 bases, leaving 2 bases of the junction unmatched. Germline assignment: CDR1 SQVTM and CDR2 ANQGSEA. The CDR3 spells CSVQTSGSYNEQFF. The CDR3 DNA reads as TGCAGCGTTCAGACTAGCGGCTCCTACAATGAGCAGTTCTTC.

This clonotype has more than one count but fewer than ten. The gene calls are TRBV6-1 and TRBJ2-1; tentatively, D is TRBD1 or TRBD2 (7 bases each). Trimming shortened V by 5 bases and J by 1 base, and 15 bases separated the two germline ends. Germline V lookup: CDR1 MNHNS, CDR2 SASEGT. The CDR3 is 16 amino acids. CDR3 loop: CASSHMQGGSYNEQFF. The CDR3 region has the DNA TGTGCCAGCAGTCATATGCAGGGGGGGTCCTACAATGAGCAGTTCTTC.

This rearrangement joins TRBV4-3 to TRBJ2-2; 7 bases are shared with TRBD1. The CDR3 is 16 residues long. Trimming removed 4 bases from V and 6 bases from J; junction bases left unmatched: 11. The V gene's germline CDR1 is LGHNA and CDR2 YSLEER. The CDR3 coding sequence is TGCGCCAGCAGCCTTCAGACAGGGACCCTCGCCGGGGAGCTGTTTTTT. It encodes CASSLQTGTLAGELFF.

This clonotype was detected a few times. This chain connects TRBV7-2 to TRBJ1-2, with D perhaps matching TRBD1 (5 bases). Germline lookup yields CDR1 SGHTA and CDR2 FQGNSA. The CDR3 consists of 13 residues. V lost 2 bases and J lost 3, with 7 bases in between. CDR3 amino acids: CASSLTRDYGYTF. The CDR3 DNA reads TGTGCCAGCAGCTTAACCAGGGACTATGGCTACACCTTC.

The J gene is TRBJ2-4, the V gene TRBV20-1, with 7 bases lining up with TRBD1. The V and J ends lost 1 base and 4 bases, in that order; junction bases with no gene match: 1. The CDR3 is 13 amino acids. The germline CDR1 and CDR2 sequences are DFQATT and SNEGSKA (reference sequence). This chain's CDR3 is CSARADRKNIQYF. CDR3 nucleotide sequence: TGCAGTGCTAGAGCGGACAGGAAAAACATTCAGTACTTC.

This rearrangement joins TRBV7-8 to TRBJ2-1; maybe TRBD2 (6 bases). V lost 2 bases and J lost 3, with 20 bases in between. The V gene's germline CDR1 is SGHVS and CDR2 FQNEAQ. The CDR3 has 18 amino acids. The CDR3 DNA sequence: TGTGCCAGCAGCTTAAGACTAGTCGGGGCCATTAGCTACAATGAGCAGTTCTTC. Its translation is CASSLRLVGAISYNEQFF.

V usage is TRBV11-2 and J usage is TRBJ2-7, with 12 bases that match TRBD2. V shed 2 bases and J 6 bases; nucleotides not matched to a gene: 11. The CDR3 has 17 amino acids. Germline CDR1 SGHAT, CDR2 FQNNGV. The CDR3 sequence: CASSLSLLTSGSREQYV. CDR3 DNA: TGTGCCAGCAGCTTATCGTTATTGACTAGCGGGAGTCGCGAGCAGTACGTC.

The gene calls are TRBV7-2 and TRBJ1-1, with no clear D. The CDR3 is 13 amino acids. CDR1 and CDR2 from the germline V gene are SGHTA and FQGNSA. Trimming removed 3 bases at V and 4 bases at J, with 9 bases between. The CDR3 reads CASSLEISTEAFF. The DNA of the CDR3 is TGTGCCAGCAGCTTGGAGATTAGCACTGAAGCTTTCTTT.

This chain connects TRBV10-3 to TRBJ2-2, with 10 bases fitting TRBD1. V trimming: 3 bases; J trimming: 4 bases; junction bases outside the gene matches: 5. This CDR3 has 16 residues. The germline gives CDR1 ENHRY, CDR2 SYGVKD. The CDR3 is CAISDRDRGRTGELFF. The DNA for the CDR3 is TGTGCCATCAGTGACCGAGACAGGGGGCGCACCGGGGAGCTGTTTTTT.

The chain joins TRBV5-1 to TRBJ1-3; a possible D gene is TRBD1 (6 bases). Germline-derived CDR1 and CDR2 are SGHRS and YFSETQ. This CDR3 is 14 amino acids long. V was shortened by 3 bases and J by 0 bases, with 7 bases between the two germline ends. The CDR3 coding sequence is TGCGCCAGCAGCTCGGGACACTCTGGAAACACCATATATTTT. Translated: CASSSGHSGNTIYF.

The rearrangement joins TRBV19 to TRBJ2-7; 12 bases match TRBD2. Germline V gene lookup returns CDR1 LNHDA and CDR2 SQIVND (reference sequence). The V gene end was trimmed by 3 bases and the J gene end by 4 bases; junction bases not matched to a gene: 7. The CDR3 consists of 16 residues. The DNA for the CDR3 is TGTGCCAGTAGTATCCTAACTAGCGGGAGGACGTACGAGCAGTACTTC. Translating gives CASSILTSGRTYEQYF.

The chain is built from TRBV18 and TRBJ1-1; weak D call: TRBD1 (5 bases). CDR3 length: 14 residues. CDR1 KGHSH and CDR2 LQKENI come from the germline V gene. Deletions cut 2 bases from V and 4 bases from J, with 11 bases between. CDR3 in DNA: TGTGCCAGCTCACCAGCAGGGACCTTCACTGAAGCTTTCTTT. Its translation: CASSPAGTFTEAFF. The full variable domain, with the rest looked up from reference TRBV18 and TRBJ1-1, is NAGVMQNPRHLVRRRGQEARLRCSPMKGHSHVYWYRQLPEEGLKFMVYLQKENIIDESGMPKERFSAEFPKEGPSILRIQQVVRGDSAAYFCASSPAGTFTEAFFGQGTRLTVV.

This clonotype was counted between two and nine times. V usage is TRBV6-1 and J usage is TRBJ1-5; possibly TRBD1 for D (6 bases). Trimming cost V 8 bases and J 7 bases, with 15 bases left between them. This CDR3 is built from 13 residues. Germline V gene lookup returns CDR1 MNHNS and CDR2 SASEGT. The CDR3 bases are TGTGCCAGCGGCAGGGGAGTTAAACAGCCCCAGCATTTT. This codes for CASGRGVKQPQHF.

The chain carries TRBV25-1 and TRBJ2-5; TRBD1 agrees at 11 bases. Germline V gene sequence: CDR1 MGHDK, CDR2 SYGVNS. V gave up 3 bases and J gave up 5 bases; unmatched junction bases: 11. The CDR3 runs to 17 residues. In DNA, the CDR3 is TGTGCCAGCAGTGATTCTCCAGGACAGGGGGCCGGGGAGACCCAGTACTTC. Residues: CASSDSPGQGAGETQYF.

The V gene is TRBV18, the J gene TRBJ1-2; unclear D gene. The CDR3 loop spans 14 amino acids. Looked up from germline, CDR1 is KGHSH and CDR2 is LQKENI. V was cut by 0 bases and J by 5 bases, with 10 bases left in between. The CDR3 is CASSPPGGGYGYTF. As DNA, the CDR3 is TGTGCCAGCTCACCACCGGGAGGCGGGTATGGCTACACCTTC.

This clonotype was observed a few times. V is TRBV12-3 or TRBV12-4 and J is TRBJ2-1; weak D call: TRBD2 (5 bases). V lost 9 bases and J 12 bases, leaving 24 bases between the germline ends. The CDR3 covers 14 residues. CDR3 region: CASLVPSSPEGQFF. CDR3 nucleotides: TGTGCCAGTTTAGTGCCTTCTAGCCCCGAGGGGCAGTTCTTC.

This chain connects TRBV4-2 to TRBJ2-3; unclear D gene. The germline V and J ends were trimmed by 1 base and 3 bases, with 14 bases remaining between them. Germline V gives CDR1 LGHNA, CDR2 YNFKEQ. The CDR3 covers 16 residues. The CDR3 reads CASSQALGPFTDTQYF. In DNA, the CDR3 is TGTGCCAGCAGCCAAGCCCTCGGACCGTTTACAGATACGCAGTATTTT.

The chain employs TRBV6-5 and TRBJ1-1, with D possibly matching TRBD1 (6 bases). The CDR3 is made up of 12 amino acids. Germline V gene sequence: CDR1 MNHEY, CDR2 SVGAGI. V lost 8 bases and J 4 bases, leaving 11 bases between the germline ends. CDR3 bases: TGTGCCAGCGGACGGGGGGCCACTGAAGCTTTCTTT. It specifies CASGRGATEAFF.

The chain links TRBV10-3 to TRBJ2-7, with D unresolved. CDR3 length: 12 residues. Germline lookup yields CDR1 ENHRY and CDR2 SYGVKD. The V and J ends lost 2 bases and 2 bases respectively, with 4 bases between them. The CDR3 sequence is CAISEHTYEQYV. CDR3 coding DNA: TGTGCCATCAGTGAGCACACCTACGAGCAGTACGTC.

This clonotype has only a few counts. J is TRBJ1-1 and V is TRBV20-1; 9 nucleotides align to TRBD1. The germline gives CDR1 DFQATT, CDR2 SNEGSKA (reference sequence). This CDR3 is built from 18 residues. Unmatched junction bases numbered 20, after V lost 5 bases and J lost 4 bases. CDR3 coding DNA: TGCAGTGCTTTTTCCCGGGACAGGGTCAATTGGTATCGCACTGAAGCTTTCTTT. Translation: CSAFSRDRVNWYRTEAFF.